The clone carrying this T cell receptor beta chain was seen repeatedly, ten times or more. Its antigen is not known. The sample belongs to a study of T cells in Graves' hyperthyroidism and ophthalmopathy. Diagnoses were established using clinical symptoms, serum thyroxine and TRAb, thyroid ultrasound and orbital computed tomography. The blood sample predates any ophthalmopathy symptoms, coming from first hyperthyroidism diagnosis. Fresh 10 ml peripheral blood yielded PBMCs. Broader study findings: Separating ophthalmopathy from stable hyperthyroidism was achieved by a 13 V-J model.

The CDR3 regions of TCR beta were amplified from RNA transcripts. The HTBI primer set served for first-round RT-PCR of the TCR CDR3. MiXCR, applied by TCRdb to the multiplex PCR reads, yields one record per CDR3 protein. The repertoire holds around 700,000 distinct CDR3 sequences, about 17% seen once, with 16% in the top ten. This CDR3 is 12 amino acids long. V shed 5 bases and J shed 8 bases, with 12 bases lying between them. CDR1 and CDR2 from the germline V gene are SGHVS and FQNEAQ. The sample was blood. The clonotype comes from a woman aged 45-59 years with Graves' hyperthyroidism that later progressed to Graves' ophthalmopathy. This chain uses TRBV7-8 with TRBJ1-1; D gene unclear. CDR3 protein: CASSPGSREAFF. CDR3 in DNA: TGTGCCAGCAGCCCGGGTTCACGAGAAGCTTTCTTT.